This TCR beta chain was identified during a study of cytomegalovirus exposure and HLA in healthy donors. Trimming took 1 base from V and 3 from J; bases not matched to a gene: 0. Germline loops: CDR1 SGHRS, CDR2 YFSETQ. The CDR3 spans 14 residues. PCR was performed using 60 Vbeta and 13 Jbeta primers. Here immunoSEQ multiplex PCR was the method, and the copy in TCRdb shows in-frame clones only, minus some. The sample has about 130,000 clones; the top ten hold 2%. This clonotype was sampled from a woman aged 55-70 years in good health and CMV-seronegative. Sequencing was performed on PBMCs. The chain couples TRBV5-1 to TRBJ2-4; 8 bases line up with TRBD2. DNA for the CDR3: TGCGCCAGCAGCTTGACTAGCGGCAAAAACATTCAGTACTTC. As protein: CASSLTSGKNIQYF.